One and the same sample provided the 3 T cell receptor beta chains below, sequenced in a study of CXCR3-negative and CXCR3-positive naive CD8 T cells (dated by TCRdb to the late 2010s). Sequencer: NextSeq 550. The Human TCR Profiling Kit (MiLaboratory) was used to make UMI-labeled 5' RACE TRB cDNA libraries. Following reprocessing of the reads by TCRdb, the data hold one row per CDR3 protein sequence and no DNA is available. The sample's table covers tens of thousands of distinct CDR3 sequences. Together, the top ten hold roughly 15% of the sample. The sample taken for sequencing was memory CD8+ T cells from blood. In the paper's terms, the cell subset or site label means: conventional CD8+ memory T cells (TMEM), sorted as controls. Receptors originate from a human donor in good health. Some clones in this sample may be carry-over from other donors' samples.

V is TRBV28 and J is TRBJ2-1. Germline V gives CDR1 MDHEN, CDR2 SYDVKM. The CDR3 runs to 15 residues. The chain's CDR3 is CASSLIRNADNEQFF.

The chain links TRBV6-2 or TRBV6-3 to TRBJ2-1; absent DNA, TCRdb's TRBD2 call cannot be checked. Germline V gene data show CDR1 as MNHEY and CDR2 as SVGEGT. This CDR3 region has 15 residues. The CDR3 sequence is CASSYRASGGNEQFF.

The chain is built from TRBV27 and TRBJ2-7; TCRdb calls TRBD1, which cannot be checked without DNA. CDR1 is MNHEY and CDR2 is SMNVEV in the germline V gene (reference sequence). The CDR3 runs to 14 residues. The CDR3 reads CASSPGQSPYEQYF.